This T cell receptor (beta chain) was identified during a study of T cell responses to AZD1222 COVID-19 vaccine. Findings and limits, study-wide: Among spike-specific TCRs, nearly half reportedly target unmutated variant regions. The CD4 TCRs associated with vaccination extended across spike and predominated at 160-218 and 743-854. Donors, mostly white British, included more females; clonal diversity was possibly underestimated. Spike-specific TCR breadth and depth went up after people got two AZD1222 doses.

TCRdb keeps only in-frame clones here, not all; method: immunoSEQ multiplex PCR. The repertoire includes under 85,000 clones, over 75% of them detected once, and about 5.5% sits in the top ten. Trimming pared 1 base from V and 4 bases from J, leaving 5 bases between. This CDR3 spans 13 amino acids. CDR1 SGHRS and CDR2 YFSETQ come from the germline V gene. A word on this clone: Antigen unknown.

This clonotype was obtained from an adult in good health. The V gene is TRBV5-1, the J gene TRBJ1-4; D is uncertain. The sample in question was peripheral blood, obtained on day 0 of MenACWY control vaccination. Written as DNA, the CDR3 is TGCGCCAGCAGCTTGCGGCGTAATGAAAAACTGTTTTTT. Translation: CASSLRRNEKLFF.